The present T cell receptor beta chain was sequenced within a study of OX40 agonist ivuxolimab in advanced cancers. At the level of the whole study: Ivuxolimab was an agonistic, fully human IgG2 monoclonal antibody directed against OX40 (CD134), a costimulatory receptor. Prior anti-PD-1, anti-PD-L1 or anti-CTLA-4 therapy was permitted, and about 40% of dose-escalation patients had received checkpoint inhibitors. The paper reports the monotherapy dose-escalation portion (N of about 50 patients) of the phase I ivuxolimab trial. Peripheral TCRbeta sequencing aimed to test whether ivuxolimab altered TCR sequence diversity and caused clonal T-cell expansion. In the dose-escalation cohort, about four fifths of patients were male, and the mean age was 60 years with a range of about 20 to 80. Partial responses were achieved by three dose-escalation patients, of whom one had hepatocellular carcinoma and two had cutaneous melanoma. Intravenous ivuxolimab was administered to patients every 2 weeks at six dose levels: 0.01, 0.1, 0.3, 1.5, 3 and 10 mg/kg. Among the approximately 50 dose-escalation patients, roughly 20 had hepatocellular carcinoma, 15 or so melanoma, 9 renal cell carcinoma and 9 head and neck cancer.

For sequencing of the TCRbeta CDR3 region, genomic DNA was extracted from the sorted cells. The immunoSEQ Assay was used for sequencing of TCRbeta CDR3 regions. TCRdb took over this immuneACCESS table, retaining in-frame rearrangements with V and J assigned. Such tables are incomplete; in checked studies, under half of the missing clones stem from an unresolved V gene, and the remainder is unexplained. In this sample the table shows about 90,000 clones, around 89% of which occur a single time. The ten largest clones capture approximately 7.4% of the sample. The cysteine opens and the phenylalanine closes a CDR3 of 14 amino acids. The entry retains the CDR3 DNA only, 42 bases that are in frame from base 1. In the germline V gene (reference sequence), CDR1 corresponds to MNHEY and CDR2 to SMNVEV. Germline trimming: 5 bases from V, 5 bases from J; junction bases outside gene matches: 1. On this clone itself: What this receptor recognizes is not known. It has no much larger one-base neighbor in the sample; base qualities were not kept.

The trial excluded patients who had a history of autoimmune disease or who were on systemic immunosuppression. In every dose cohort, peripheral blood was drawn for TCR sequencing at baseline, cycle 4 day 1, and cycle 7 day 1. Samples came from an open-label, multicenter, first-in-human phase I dose-escalation trial of ivuxolimab. Adults with locally advanced or metastatic head and neck squamous cell, hepatocellular, melanoma or renal cell carcinoma were enrolled in the trial. Before TCR sequencing, CD4+ and CD8+ T cells were separately sorted from peripheral blood. What the work shows at the level of the full study, not this receptor alone: At doses of 0.1 to 3.0 mg/kg, clonal expansion of both CD4+ and CD8+ T cells in blood was seen between baseline and week 6. Antigen specificity was not determined for the clonally expanded peripheral T cells. In the 0.1-3.0 mg/kg groups, partial responders had among the lowest normalized peripheral clonal expansion, particularly in CD8+ T cells. Low levels of normalized T-cell clonal expansion were also seen in some patients who did not respond. After ivuxolimab, expanded clones were on average more numerous among CD8+ T cells than among CD4+ T cells.

The source was CD4+ or CD8+ T cells sorted from blood, collected in a trial of the OX40 agonist ivuxolimab. This receptor chain uses TRBV27 and TRBJ2-2; 11 central nucleotides agree with TRBD2. This clonotype originated in an adult with an advanced solid tumor such as melanoma, head and neck, liver or kidney cancer. The CDR3 protein: CASSPSGRTGELFF. The bases read TGTGCCAGCAGTCCTAGCGGGAGGACCGGGGAGCTGTTTTTT.